The 23 T cell receptor beta chains below were found in one sample sequenced in a study of cytomegalovirus exposure and HLA in healthy donors (dated by TCRdb to 2016 to 2017). Library construction relied on the immunoSEQ multiplex PCR assay. For the multiplex PCR, a mixture combining 60 forward primers for TCR Vbeta segments and 13 reverse primers for TCR Jbeta segments was used. Entries here come from immuneACCESS through TCRdb and include only in-frame sequences with V and J called. Some clones fail to appear in such tables; in the studies checked, an unresolved V gene covers under half of the shortfall, and the cause of the remainder is unknown. The sample profile shows around 130,000 clones; 80% of them were found once. In total, the top ten clones hold approximately 5% of the sample. Sample: PBMCs. The receptors come from a young man in good health and CMV-seronegative.

The chain is built from TRBV19 and TRBJ1-6; 9 bases match TRBD1. The CDR3 is 16 residues long. The V gene's germline CDR1 is LNHDA and CDR2 SQIVND (reference sequence). V was clipped by 3 bases and J by 7 bases; unmatched bases: 7. The CDR3 DNA is TGTGCCAGTAGTATTGGGGGACAGGGCTGGAATTCACCCCTCCACTTT. It specifies CASSIGGQGWNSPLHF.

This clone was observed once. The genes are TRBV13 and TRBJ1-2; 11 positions agree with TRBD1. This CDR3 spans 14 amino acids. V lost 3 bases and J lost 6; bases outside the gene matches: 3. From germline, CDR1 is PRHDT and CDR2 FYEKMQ (reference sequence). The CDR3 DNA sequence: TGTGCCAGCAGCTTGGGACAGGGGGGCAATGGCTACACCTTC. Its translation: CASSLGQGGNGYTF.

The rearrangement links TRBV7-8 to TRBJ1-4; 9 nucleotides agree with TRBD1. The V segment lost 5 bases and the J segment 8 bases; nucleotides outside the gene matches: 12. Germline loops: CDR1 SGHVS, CDR2 FQNEAQ. This CDR3 contains 16 residues. The CDR3 loop reads CASSHAWTGAGEKLFF. The DNA for the CDR3 is TGTGCCAGCAGCCACGCCTGGACAGGGGCCGGGGAAAAACTGTTTTTT.

The gene calls are TRBV4-1 and TRBJ1-1; D is undetermined. Germline V gene lookup returns CDR1 MGHRA and CDR2 YSYEKL. The length of the CDR3 is 13 residues. V lost 1 base and J 5 bases, leaving 8 bases between the germline ends. CDR3 sequence (DNA): TGCGCCAGCAGCCAAGGGCGGGGTACTGAAGCTTTCTTT. Its translation is CASSQGRGTEAFF.

Comment on this clone: A read error may produce the germline difference seen at one junction end. The chain is built from TRBV5-4 and TRBJ2-3; the match to TRBD1 covers 9 bases. The germline V gene has CDR1 SGHNT and CDR2 YYREEE (reference sequence). This CDR3 has 15 residues. CDR3 coding DNA: TGTGCCAGCAGGTTGGGGACAGGGAACACAGATACGCAGTATTTT. This codes for CASRLGTGNTDTQYF.

As DNA, the CDR3 is TGTGCCAGCAGTGTAAGACAGGGACCTAATGAAAAACTGTTTTTT. This gives the protein CASSVRQGPNEKLFF. The chain recombines TRBV27 with TRBJ1-4, with 7 bases lining up with TRBD1. The germline V gene has CDR1 MNHEY and CDR2 SMNVEV (reference sequence). The CDR3 is 15 residues long. V was clipped by 5 bases and J by 3 bases; unmatched bases: 6.

This clone was detected once. This chain joins TRBV13 and TRBJ2-7; TRBD2 agrees at 9 bases. The junction had 7 bases not matched to a gene; V was cut back by 1 base and J by 3 bases. In germline, CDR1 is PRHDT, CDR2 FYEKMQ (reference sequence). The CDR3 is 16 residues long. The CDR3 loop reads CASSLEGGRAYYEQYF. CDR3 DNA: TGTGCCAGCAGCTTAGAGGGCGGGAGGGCTTACTACGAGCAGTACTTC.

This chain joins TRBV7-8 and TRBJ2-3; 11 nucleotides agree with TRBD2. Per the germline V gene, CDR1 is SGHVS and CDR2 is FQNEAQ. CDR3 length: 14 residues. Germline trimming cut 10 bases from V and 4 bases from J; bases unmatched to any gene: 7. This CDR3 is CATKGTSGPDTQYF. In DNA, the CDR3 is TGTGCCACGAAGGGGACTAGCGGACCAGATACGCAGTATTTT.

This clone was seen more than once but under ten times. The chain carries TRBV7-9 and TRBJ2-7; 8 bases map to TRBD2. With 1 base clipped from V and 2 bases from J, the junction kept 10 bases outside the gene matches. The length of the CDR3 is 17 residues. The germline CDR1 and CDR2 sequences are SEHNR and FQNEAQ (reference sequence). CDR3 sequence: CASSLVSPLAAAYEQYF. CDR3 bases: TGTGCCAGCAGCTTAGTATCCCCACTAGCGGCCGCCTACGAGCAGTACTTC. The full variable domain, with the rest looked up from reference TRBV7-9 and TRBJ2-7, is DTGVSQNPRHKITKRGQNVTFRCDPISEHNRLYWYRQTLGQGPEFLTYFQNEAQLEKSRLLSDRFSAERPKGSFSTLEIQRTEQGDSAMYLCASSLVSPLAAAYEQYFGPGTRLTVT.

The V gene is TRBV10-3, the J gene TRBJ1-1; a weak D match, TRBD1 (6 bases). The CDR3 runs to 15 residues. Germline CDR1 and CDR2: ENHRY and SYGVKD. The V gene lost 3 bases and the J gene lost 4 bases, with 15 bases spanning the gap. This CDR3 reads CAISEGSRGSTEAFF. CDR3 DNA: TGTGCCATCAGTGAAGGTTCCAGGGGTTCCACTGAAGCTTTCTTT.

The chain joins TRBV15 to TRBJ2-1; no firm D call. CDR3 length: 13 residues. Per germline, CDR1 LNHNV and CDR2 YYDKDF (reference sequence). V dropped 3 bases and J dropped 7 bases, with 10 bases sitting between them. CDR3 sequence reads: CATSRVAENEQFF. In DNA form, the CDR3 reads TGTGCCACCAGCAGGGTGGCGGAAAATGAGCAGTTCTTC.

The rearrangement links TRBV5-1 to TRBJ2-2, with D possibly being TRBD2 (5 bases). Trimming cost V 0 bases and J 6 bases, with 6 bases left between them. This CDR3 has 13 amino acids. Germline V gene sequence: CDR1 SGHRS, CDR2 YFSETQ. Here the CDR3 DNA reads TGCGCCAGCAGCTTGGGAGGGCCCGGGGAGCTGTTTTTT. This encodes CASSLGGPGELFF.

The rearrangement links TRBV28 to TRBJ1-1; D is ambiguous. This CDR3 comprises 11 residues. Germline lookup yields CDR1 MDHEN and CDR2 SYDVKM. V was cut by 3 bases and J by 6 bases, with 5 bases left in between. The CDR3 nucleotides are TGTGCCAGCAGTTTTTTAGCTGAAGCTTTCTTT. Its protein is CASSFLAEAFF.

V gene TRBV5-1 combines with J gene TRBJ1-4, with D unclear. The germline V gene has CDR1 SGHRS and CDR2 YFSETQ. The CDR3 runs 14 residues. Trimming pared 1 base from V and 8 bases from J, leaving 12 bases between. CDR3 bases: TGCGCCAGCAGCTTGATGGGAGGTGGGGAAAAACTGTTTTTT. Amino acids: CASSLMGGGEKLFF.

The chain recombines TRBV7-2 with TRBJ2-1, with 10 bases identical to TRBD2. Germline V gene lookup returns CDR1 SGHTA and CDR2 FQGNSA. This CDR3 is built from 19 residues. The V and J ends lost 5 bases and 3 bases, in that order; junction bases with no gene match: 16. The CDR3 spells CASSARLAGLKWGYNEQFF. CDR3 nucleotide sequence: TGTGCCAGCAGCGCCCGACTAGCGGGTCTGAAATGGGGCTACAATGAGCAGTTCTTC.

The V call is TRBV11-2, the J call TRBJ2-7; possibly TRBD1 for D (5 bases). V was clipped by 1 base and J by 6 bases, with 19 bases between them. CDR3 length equals 16 residues. Germline-derived CDR1 and CDR2 are SGHAT and FQNNGV. The CDR3 DNA reads as TGTGCCAGCAGCTTAGTTCCAGCAGGGTTGAGGAGCGAGCAGTACTTC. Protein sequence: CASSLVPAGLRSEQYF.

The chain has TRBV5-1 and TRBJ2-7; TRBD2 matches at 8 bases. Germline V gene lookup returns CDR1 SGHRS and CDR2 YFSETQ. This CDR3 has 15 residues. The V gene end was trimmed by 0 bases and the J gene end by 4 bases; junction bases not matched to a gene: 6. The DNA for the CDR3 is TGCGCCAGCAGCTTGGGCGAGCGGGGGCCTTACGAGCAGTACTTC. It is translated as CASSLGERGPYEQYF.

The V gene is TRBV6-1, the J gene TRBJ2-3; 8 bases map to TRBD2. Germline-derived CDR1 and CDR2 are MNHNS and SASEGT. V was clipped by 7 bases and J by 1 base; unmatched bases: 7. This CDR3 has 15 residues. CDR3 region: CASTDGGAGTDTQYF. DNA of the CDR3: TGTGCCAGCACGGACGGGGGGGCCGGCACAGATACGCAGTATTTT.

J is TRBJ1-2 and V is TRBV5-1, with D perhaps TRBD1 (5 bases). The germline CDR1 and CDR2 sequences are SGHRS and YFSETQ. This CDR3 has 14 residues. The germline V and J ends were trimmed by 2 bases and 3 bases, with 11 bases remaining between them. The CDR3 region is CASSFGGTYYGYTF. Written as DNA, the CDR3 is TGCGCCAGCAGCTTTGGCGGGACGTACTATGGCTACACCTTC.

This rearrangement joins TRBV29-1 to TRBJ1-1; D call uncertain. Deletions cut 5 bases from V and 10 bases from J, with 17 bases between. The CDR3 is made up of 12 amino acids. Germline CDR1 SQVTM, CDR2 ANQGSEA. As DNA, the CDR3 is TGCAGCGTTTCCCCGGAGGCCGACGGAGCTTTCTTT. Amino acids: CSVSPEADGAFF.

The V and J genes are TRBV2 and TRBJ1-1; D ambiguous. Germline V lookup: CDR1 SNHLY, CDR2 FYNNEI. This CDR3 is 11 amino acids long. The ends were cut back, 6 bases at V and 8 bases at J, with 10 bases in the middle. DNA of the CDR3: TGTGCCAGCAGCGAGGCCCTCGAAGCTTTCTTT. Encoded protein: CASSEALEAFF.

J is TRBJ2-7 and V is TRBV27; 10 nucleotides line up with TRBD1. V lost 5 bases to trimming and J lost 5 bases; unmatched junction nucleotides: 9. CDR1 and CDR2 from the germline V gene are MNHEY and SMNVEV (reference sequence). The CDR3 contains 15 residues. The CDR3 loop is CASSGTGQGVNEQYF. The DNA for the CDR3 is TGTGCCAGCAGTGGGACCGGACAGGGGGTGAACGAGCAGTACTTC.

This chain uses TRBV7-9 with TRBJ1-1; no clear D. Germline values: CDR1 SEHNR, CDR2 FQNEAQ (reference sequence). The length of the CDR3 is 13 residues. V was shortened by 1 base and J by 4 bases, with 7 bases between the two germline ends. CDR3 nucleotides: TGTGCCAGCAGCTTAGTTGAGGGCACTGAAGCTTTCTTT. Translated: CASSLVEGTEAFF.